These 9 T cell receptor beta chains were sequenced from one sample in a study of blood T cell repertoires in COVID-19. Clones were read by immunoSEQ multiplex PCR, and TCRdb kept only the in-frame ones, dropping some. The sample yields approximately 50,000 clones, around 92% seen once. Sequenced: peripheral blood. The receptor source for this set is a man aged 45-60 years with active COVID-19.

The chain carries TRBV7-2 and TRBJ2-1, with 9 bases identical to TRBD1. CDR3 length: 16 residues. CDR1 and CDR2 from the germline V gene are SGHTA and FQGNSA. The V gene end was trimmed by 0 bases and the J gene end by 8 bases; junction bases not matched to a gene: 8. CDR3 sequence reads: CASSLAGTGIRDEQFF. As DNA, the CDR3 is TGTGCCAGCAGCTTAGCCGGGACAGGGATTCGCGATGAGCAGTTCTTC.

This rearrangement joins TRBV9 to TRBJ2-7; TRBD1 might be the D (5 bases). The length of the CDR3 is 12 residues. Per the germline V gene, CDR1 is SGDLS and CDR2 is YYNGEE. With 3 bases removed from V and 7 bases from J, the gap between germline ends came to 11 bases. CDR3 region: CASSAASGEQYF. CDR3 bases: TGTGCCAGCAGCGCCGCTTCAGGGGAGCAGTACTTC.

This chain links TRBV6-1 with TRBJ1-4; TRBD1 agrees at 11 bases. Germline CDR1 and CDR2: MNHNS and SASEGT. With V trimmed by 2 bases and J by 8 bases, 4 bases remained unmatched. The CDR3 covers 15 residues. The CDR3 nucleotides read TGTGCCAGCAGTGAAATGAGGACAGGGGGCGAAAAACTGTTTTTT. This sequence encodes CASSEMRTGGEKLFF.

The chain joins TRBV19 to TRBJ1-2, with 12 bases identical to TRBD1. Germline loops: CDR1 LNHDA, CDR2 SQIVND (reference sequence). The V segment lost 6 bases and the J segment 6 bases; nucleotides outside the gene matches: 11. This CDR3 has 16 amino acids. The CDR3 bases are TGTGCCAGTAGGCCTCCCGGGACAGGGGGCGCTGATGGCTACACCTTC. It is translated as CASRPPGTGGADGYTF.

This chain joins TRBV2 and TRBJ2-3; 7 bases are a match to TRBD1. The CDR3 is made up of 15 amino acids. Germline V lookup: CDR1 SNHLY, CDR2 FYNNEI. V dropped 2 bases and J dropped 4; count of bases not matched to a gene: 6. The CDR3 nucleotides read TGTGCCAGCAGTGAAAAGGGGGCTGAGGCAGATACGCAGTATTTT. It is translated as CASSEKGAEADTQYF.

The CDR3 coding sequence is TGCGCCAGCAGCCAAGAGGCGACAGTGACCACAGATACGCAGTATTTT. Translation: CASSQEATVTTDTQYF. The gene calls are TRBV4-1 and TRBJ2-3, with D possibly being TRBD1 (5 bases). Germline assignment: CDR1 MGHRA and CDR2 YSYEKL. Trimming removed 0 bases from V and 2 bases from J, with 12 bases in between. There are 16 residues in the CDR3.

The chain uses TRBV10-3 and TRBJ2-2; TRBD2 agrees at 8 bases. The CDR3 totals 13 residues. V shed 9 bases, J shed 0 bases, and the junction held 0 bases outside the gene matches. Germline CDR1 is ENHRY and CDR2 is SYGVKD. As DNA, the CDR3 is TGTGCCATTAGCGGGACGAACACCGGGGAGCTGTTTTTT. Amino acid sequence: CAISGTNTGELFF.

This clone was seen only once. The chain recombines TRBV28 with TRBJ1-1; D is unclear. The germline V and J ends were trimmed by 3 bases and 1 base, with 3 bases remaining between them. Germline V CDR1 and CDR2: MDHEN, SYDVKM. The CDR3 sequence is 12 residues long. In DNA form, the CDR3 reads TGTGCCAGCAGTTTCGGGAACACTGAAGCTTTCTTT. It is translated as CASSFGNTEAFF.

The chain carries TRBV27 and TRBJ2-2; TRBD2 matches at 8 bases. The junction had 9 bases not matched to a gene; V was cut back by 6 bases and J by 6 bases. CDR1 MNHEY and CDR2 SMNVEV come from the germline V gene (reference sequence). The CDR3 spans 15 residues. CDR3 amino acids: CASRQRGSGAGELFF. In nucleotides, the CDR3 is TGTGCCAGCAGGCAACGGGGTAGCGGGGCCGGGGAGCTGTTTTTT.